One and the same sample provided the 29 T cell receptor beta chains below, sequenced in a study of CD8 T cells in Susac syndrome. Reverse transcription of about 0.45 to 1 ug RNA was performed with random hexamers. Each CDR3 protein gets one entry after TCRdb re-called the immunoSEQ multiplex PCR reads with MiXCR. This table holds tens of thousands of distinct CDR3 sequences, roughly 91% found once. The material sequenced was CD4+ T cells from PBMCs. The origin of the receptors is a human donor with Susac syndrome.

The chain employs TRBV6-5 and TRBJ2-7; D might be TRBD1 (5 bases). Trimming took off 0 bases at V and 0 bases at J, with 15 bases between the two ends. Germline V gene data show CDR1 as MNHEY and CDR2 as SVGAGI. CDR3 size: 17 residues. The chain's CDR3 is CASSYSPGAGNSYEQYF. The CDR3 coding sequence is TGTGCCAGCAGTTACTCCCCTGGGGCAGGTAACTCCTACGAGCAGTACTTC.

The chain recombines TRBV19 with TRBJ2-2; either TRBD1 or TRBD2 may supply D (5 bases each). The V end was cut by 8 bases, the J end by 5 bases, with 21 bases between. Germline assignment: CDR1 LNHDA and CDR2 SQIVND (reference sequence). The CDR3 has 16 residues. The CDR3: CASSIPGRVNTGELFF. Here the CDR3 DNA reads TGTGCCAGTTCGATACCGGGACGGGTCAATACCGGGGAGCTGTTTTTT.

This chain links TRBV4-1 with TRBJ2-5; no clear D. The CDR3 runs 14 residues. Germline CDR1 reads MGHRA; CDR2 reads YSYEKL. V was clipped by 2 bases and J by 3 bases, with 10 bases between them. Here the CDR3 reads CASSQLGGEETQYF. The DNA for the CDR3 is TGCGCCAGCAGCCAATTGGGTGGGGAAGAGACCCAGTACTTC.

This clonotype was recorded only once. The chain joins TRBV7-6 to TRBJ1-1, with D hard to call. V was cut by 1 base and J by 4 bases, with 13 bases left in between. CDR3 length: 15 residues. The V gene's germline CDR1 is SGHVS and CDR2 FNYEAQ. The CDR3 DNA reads TGTGCCAGCAGCTTAGTGCAGGCCGGGAGCACTGAAGCTTTCTTT. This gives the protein CASSLVQAGSTEAFF.

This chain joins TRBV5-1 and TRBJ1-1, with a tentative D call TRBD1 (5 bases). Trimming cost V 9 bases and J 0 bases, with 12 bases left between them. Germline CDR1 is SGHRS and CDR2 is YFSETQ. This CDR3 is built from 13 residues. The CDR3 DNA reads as TGCGCCACCAGGGAGGCAGTGAACACTGAAGCTTTCTTT. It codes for CATREAVNTEAFF.

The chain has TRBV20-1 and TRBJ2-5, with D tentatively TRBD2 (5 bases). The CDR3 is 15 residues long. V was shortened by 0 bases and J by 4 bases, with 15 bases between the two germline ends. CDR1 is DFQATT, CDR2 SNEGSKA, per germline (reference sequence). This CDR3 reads CSARDPKGSGETQYF. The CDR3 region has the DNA TGCAGTGCTAGAGATCCGAAGGGAAGCGGAGAGACCCAGTACTTC.

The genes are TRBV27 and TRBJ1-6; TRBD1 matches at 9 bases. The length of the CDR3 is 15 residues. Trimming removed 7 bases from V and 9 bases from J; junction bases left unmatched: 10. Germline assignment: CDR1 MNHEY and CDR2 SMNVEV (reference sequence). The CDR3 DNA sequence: TGTGCCAGCAAGAACAGGGGGCGCACAGGTTCACCCCTCCACTTT. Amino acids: CASKNRGRTGSPLHF.

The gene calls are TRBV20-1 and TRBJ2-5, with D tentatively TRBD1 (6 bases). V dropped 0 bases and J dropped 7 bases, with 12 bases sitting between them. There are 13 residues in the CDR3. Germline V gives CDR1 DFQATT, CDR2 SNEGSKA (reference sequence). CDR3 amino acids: CSAREGARRTQYF. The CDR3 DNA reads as TGCAGTGCTAGAGAGGGGGCGCGGAGGACCCAGTACTTC.

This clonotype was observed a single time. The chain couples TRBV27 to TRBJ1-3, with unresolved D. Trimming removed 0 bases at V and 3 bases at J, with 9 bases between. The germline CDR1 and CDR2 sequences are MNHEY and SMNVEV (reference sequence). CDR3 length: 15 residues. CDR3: CASSLSTAFGNTIYF. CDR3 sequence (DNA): TGTGCCAGCAGTTTATCGACCGCGTTTGGAAACACCATATATTTT.

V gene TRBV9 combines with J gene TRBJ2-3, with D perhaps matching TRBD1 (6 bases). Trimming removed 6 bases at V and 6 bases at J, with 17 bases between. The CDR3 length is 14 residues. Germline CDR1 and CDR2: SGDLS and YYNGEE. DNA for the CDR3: TGTGCCAGCAACCTGGACAGAGGCTCGGATACGCAGTATTTT. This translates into CASNLDRGSDTQYF. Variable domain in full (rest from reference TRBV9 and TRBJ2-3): DSGVTQTPKHLITATGQRVTLRCSPRSGDLSVYWYQQSLDQGLQFLIQYYNGEERAKGNILERFSAQQFPDLHSELNLSSLELGDSALYFCASNLDRGSDTQYFGPGTRLTVL.

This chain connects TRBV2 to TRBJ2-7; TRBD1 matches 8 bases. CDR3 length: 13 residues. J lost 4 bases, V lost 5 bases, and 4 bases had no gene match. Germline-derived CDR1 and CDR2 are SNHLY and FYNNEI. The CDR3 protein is CASSLDRAYEQYF. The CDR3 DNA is TGTGCCAGCAGTTTGGACAGGGCTTACGAGCAGTACTTC.

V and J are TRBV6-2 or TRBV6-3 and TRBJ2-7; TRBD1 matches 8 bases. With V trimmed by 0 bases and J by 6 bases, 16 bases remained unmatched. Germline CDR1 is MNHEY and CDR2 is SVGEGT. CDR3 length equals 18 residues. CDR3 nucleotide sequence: TGTGCCAGCAGTTACTCGACCGCCGGACAGGGAAGGGACGCCGAGCAGTACTTC. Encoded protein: CASSYSTAGQGRDAEQYF.

In DNA, the CDR3 is TGTGCCTGGAGTAATAGAAACACCATATATTTT. This translates into CAWSNRNTIYF. J is TRBJ1-3 and V is TRBV30; D call uncertain. Trimming took 2 bases from V and 5 from J, leaving 4 bases between them. The germline V gene encodes CDR1 GTSNPN and CDR2 SVGIG (reference sequence). The CDR3 spans 11 residues.

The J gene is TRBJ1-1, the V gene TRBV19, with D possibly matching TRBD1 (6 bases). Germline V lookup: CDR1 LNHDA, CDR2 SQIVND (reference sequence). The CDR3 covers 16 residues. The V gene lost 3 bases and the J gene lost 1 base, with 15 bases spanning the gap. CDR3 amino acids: CASSIRAQGGNTEAFF. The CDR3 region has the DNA TGTGCCAGTAGTATTAGGGCACAGGGTGGGAACACTGAAGCTTTCTTT.

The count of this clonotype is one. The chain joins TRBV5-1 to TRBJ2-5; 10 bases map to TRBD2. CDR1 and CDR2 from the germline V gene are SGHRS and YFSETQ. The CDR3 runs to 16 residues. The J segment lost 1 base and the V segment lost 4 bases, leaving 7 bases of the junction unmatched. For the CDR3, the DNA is TGCGCCAGCAGCCTTCCTAGCGGGGGTCCCCAAGAGACCCAGTACTTC. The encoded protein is CASSLPSGGPQETQYF.

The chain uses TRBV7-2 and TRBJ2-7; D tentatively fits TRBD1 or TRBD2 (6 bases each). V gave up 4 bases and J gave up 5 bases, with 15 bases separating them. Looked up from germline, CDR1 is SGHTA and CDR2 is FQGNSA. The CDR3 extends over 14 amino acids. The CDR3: CASSSSLGGDEQYF. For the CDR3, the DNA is TGTGCCAGCAGCTCGAGCCTCGGGGGCGACGAGCAGTACTTC.

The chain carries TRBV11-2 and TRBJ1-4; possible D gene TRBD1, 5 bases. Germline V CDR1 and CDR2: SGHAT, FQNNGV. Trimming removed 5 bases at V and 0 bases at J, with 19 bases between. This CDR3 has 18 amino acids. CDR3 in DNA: TGTGCCAGCAGCCCGGGACTTCTATTAGCGGCAACTAATGAAAAACTGTTTTTT. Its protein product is CASSPGLLLAATNEKLFF.

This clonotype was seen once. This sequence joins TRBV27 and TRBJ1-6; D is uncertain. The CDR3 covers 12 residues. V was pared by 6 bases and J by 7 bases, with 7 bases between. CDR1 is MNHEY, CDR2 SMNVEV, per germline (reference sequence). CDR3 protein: CASSSRNSPLHF. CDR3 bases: TGTGCCAGCAGCTCGAGGAATTCACCCCTCCACTTT.

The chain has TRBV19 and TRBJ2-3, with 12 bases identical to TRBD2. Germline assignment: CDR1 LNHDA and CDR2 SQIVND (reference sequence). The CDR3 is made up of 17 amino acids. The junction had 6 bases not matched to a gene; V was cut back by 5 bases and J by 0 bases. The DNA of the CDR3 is TGTGCCAGTAGTCCCAGGACTAGCGGGATTAGCACAGATACGCAGTATTTT. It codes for CASSPRTSGISTDTQYF. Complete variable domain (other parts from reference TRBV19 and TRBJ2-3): DGGITQSPKYLFRKEGQNVTLSCEQNLNHDAMYWYRQDPGQGLRLIYYSQIVNDFQKGDIAEGYSVSREKKESFPLTVTSAQKNPTAFYLCASSPRTSGISTDTQYFGPGTRLTVL.

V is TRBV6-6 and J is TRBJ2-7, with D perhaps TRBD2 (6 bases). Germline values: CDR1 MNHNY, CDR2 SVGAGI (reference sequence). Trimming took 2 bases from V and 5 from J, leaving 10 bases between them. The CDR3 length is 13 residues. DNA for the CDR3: TGTGCCAGCAGTTACGCAGGGAGGAACGAGCAGTACTTC. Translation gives CASSYAGRNEQYF.

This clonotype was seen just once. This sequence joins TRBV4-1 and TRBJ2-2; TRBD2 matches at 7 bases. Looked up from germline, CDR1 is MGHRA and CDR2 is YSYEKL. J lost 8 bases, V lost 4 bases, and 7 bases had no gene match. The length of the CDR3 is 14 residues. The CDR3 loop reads CASSLLLAAGELFF. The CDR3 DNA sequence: TGCGCCAGCAGCCTACTTCTAGCGGCTGGGGAGCTGTTTTTT.

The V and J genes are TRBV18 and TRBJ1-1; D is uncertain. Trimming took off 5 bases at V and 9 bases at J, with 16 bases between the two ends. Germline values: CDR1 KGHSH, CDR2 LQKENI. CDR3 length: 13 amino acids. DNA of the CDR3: TGTGCCAGCTCAGATACACGATCACTGAAAGCTTTCTTT. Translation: CASSDTRSLKAFF.

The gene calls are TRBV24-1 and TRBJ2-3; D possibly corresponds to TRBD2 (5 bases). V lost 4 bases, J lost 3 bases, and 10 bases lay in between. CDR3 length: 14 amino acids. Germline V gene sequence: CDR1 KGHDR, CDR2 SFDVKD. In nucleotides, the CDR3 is TGTGCCACCAGTGACCCCCGGAGGACAGATACGCAGTATTTT. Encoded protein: CATSDPRRTDTQYF.

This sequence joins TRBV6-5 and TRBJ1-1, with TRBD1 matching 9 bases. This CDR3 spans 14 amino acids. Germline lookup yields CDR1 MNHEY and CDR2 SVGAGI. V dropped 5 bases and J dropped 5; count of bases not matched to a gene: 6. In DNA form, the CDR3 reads TGTGCCAGCAGTCCCCGGACAGGGGTTACTGAAGCTTTCTTT. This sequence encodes CASSPRTGVTEAFF.

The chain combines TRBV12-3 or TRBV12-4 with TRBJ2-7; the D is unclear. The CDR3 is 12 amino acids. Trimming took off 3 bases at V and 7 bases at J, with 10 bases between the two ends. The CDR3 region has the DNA TGTGCCAGCAGTTTCGCTTCCTTTGAGCAGTACTTC. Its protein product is CASSFASFEQYF.

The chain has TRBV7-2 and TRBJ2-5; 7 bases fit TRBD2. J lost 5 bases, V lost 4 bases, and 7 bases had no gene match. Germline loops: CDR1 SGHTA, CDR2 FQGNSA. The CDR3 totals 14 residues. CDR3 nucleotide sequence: TGTGCCAGCAGCTCCTATGGTAGCGGGGAGACCCAGTACTTC. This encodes CASSSYGSGETQYF.

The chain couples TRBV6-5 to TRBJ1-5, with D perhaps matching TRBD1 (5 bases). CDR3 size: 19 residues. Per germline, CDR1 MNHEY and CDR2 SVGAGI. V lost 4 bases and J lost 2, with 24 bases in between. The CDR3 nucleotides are TGTGCCAGCAGTTTCGCCGACAGTCCTAATGCGTTTGGCAATCAGCCCCAGCATTTT. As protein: CASSFADSPNAFGNQPQHF.

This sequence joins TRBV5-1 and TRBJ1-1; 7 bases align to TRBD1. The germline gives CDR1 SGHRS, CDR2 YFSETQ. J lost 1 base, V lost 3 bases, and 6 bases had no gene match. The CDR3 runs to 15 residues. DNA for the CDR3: TGCGCCAGCAGCTCCTCCCGACAGGGGAACACTGAAGCTTTCTTT. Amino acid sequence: CASSSSRQGNTEAFF.

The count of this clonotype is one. CDR3 sequence reads: CASKSLARSNEQFF. In DNA, the CDR3 is TGTGCCAGCAAGAGTCTGGCTAGGAGCAATGAGCAGTTCTTC. The chain recombines TRBV3-1 with TRBJ2-1; D not certain. V was clipped by 7 bases and J by 6 bases, with 16 bases between them. CDR3 length equals 14 residues. CDR1 and CDR2 (germline): LGHDT, YNNKEL (reference sequence).